This T cell receptor beta chain was profiled in a study of T-cell memory formation after mild COVID-19. Study findings and constraints: Researchers found some responding clones in pre-infection memory, a sign that cross-reactive memory joined. Clonal second-wave expansions that peaked on day 37 had unconfirmed SARS-CoV-2 specificity. CD4+ contracting clones were mainly CM and EM; CD8+ ones, EMRA.

Turning to this clonotype: Its antigen remains unknown.

TCRdb ran MiXCR on the 5' RACE reads and lists one entry per CDR3 protein. The sample records around 220,000 distinct CDR3 sequences, about 16% being singletons. The CDR3 contains 15 residues. Germline V gene data show CDR1 as SGHRS and CDR2 as YFSETQ. Between the trimmed V and J ends, which lost 3 bases and 2 bases, there was a span of 14 bases. The sequenced material came from PBMCs or a T cell subset sorted from them (not recorded which). This TCR was recovered from a man between 18 and 35 years old who had mild COVID-19 (a few samples of this study predate the infection). Cell type and time point are not known. The chain has TRBV5-1 and TRBJ2-5; D possibly corresponds to TRBD2 (6 bases). In nucleotides, the CDR3 is TGCGCCAGCAGCTCGGAGGGAGTGGGGCAAGAGACCCAGTACTTC. Protein product: CASSSEGVGQETQYF.